This is a list of T cell receptor beta chains from one sample in a study of Ad26.COV2.S vaccination and SARS-CoV-2 variants. Data came from immunoSEQ multiplex PCR; TCRdb stores just in-frame clones and leaves some out. The sample includes some 420,000 clones, approximately 88% of them seen just once. Source: peripheral blood, taken in a trial of Ad26.COV2.S vaccine versus placebo. The source is a person aged 18-60 years who received the Ad26.COV2.S COVID-19 vaccine or a placebo. Each CDR3 is given with its conserved first and last residue. The D gene is left open where the match is weak. Size values are once, few and many counts, or a class for expanded clones, and some rows have none.

D	size	length	V	J	CDR3	DNA
-	-	14	TRBV7-2	TRBJ1-4	CASRRLQGNEKLFF	TGTGCCAGCAGGCGGCTACAGGGTAATGAAAAACTGTTTTTT
-	-	11	TRBV24-1	TRBJ1-2	CATSGASGYTF	TGTGCCACCAGTGGGGCGTCGGGCTACACCTTC
TRBD2	-	19	TRBV28	TRBJ2-5	CASSFWDGGLALVGETQYF	TGTGCCAGCAGTTTTTGGGATGGGGGACTAGCGCTTGTAGGAGAGACCCAGTACTTC
-	-	19	TRBV7-9	TRBJ2-6	CASSLTVRTGYTGANVLTF	TGTGCCAGCAGCTTAACTGTCCGCACAGGGTATACCGGGGCCAACGTCCTGACTTTC
-	-	13	TRBV9	TRBJ1-4	CASSGTFGEKLFF	TGTGCCAGCAGCGGGACGTTTGGGGAAAAACTGTTTTTT
-	-	12	TRBV5-4	TRBJ1-1	CASSSENTEAFF	TGTGCCAGCAGCTCAGAGAACACTGAAGCTTTCTTT
-	-	13	TRBV27	TRBJ2-1	CASSGGLANEQFF	TGTGCCAGCAGCGGGGGGCTAGCCAATGAGCAGTTCTTC
-	once	15	TRBV21-1	TRBJ1-3	CASTKNRTGRNTIYF	TGTGCCAGCACCAAAAATCGGACAGGGAGAAACACCATATATTTT
TRBD1	-	12	TRBV24-1	TRBJ2-1	CATSDFGTAQFF	TGTGCCACCAGTGACTTCGGGACAGCGCAGTTCTTC
-	-	13	TRBV19	TRBJ2-2	CASRFTGYGELFF	TGTGCCAGTAGATTCACAGGGTACGGGGAGCTGTTTTTT
TRBD2	-	15	TRBV5-1	TRBJ2-3	CASSDGLAPTDTQYF	TGCGCCAGCAGCGACGGACTAGCACCGACAGATACGCAGTATTTT